The 18 T cell receptor beta chains below come from one sample, sequenced in a study of beta chain features in type 1 diabetes. These receptors lack a known antigen. Expressed TCRB transcripts were sequenced because the entire RNA isolate underwent reverse transcription. The table came from immunoSEQ multiplex PCR; TCRdb's copy has only in-frame clones and leaves some out. Of approximately 280,000 clones in the sample, approximately 15% were seen once. Study-wide results and caveats: Significant though moderate, a shortening of TCRB CDR3s appeared in all four CD4+ subsets of Type 1 diabetes patients.

Sequencing was performed on naive CD4+ T cells from blood. Receptor source: a man aged 18 to 30 with type 1 diabetes.

The rearrangement joins TRBV11-3 to TRBJ1-1; D is unresolved. Trimming cost V 3 bases and J 1 base, with 3 bases left between them. The CDR3 runs 12 residues. Germline V gene lookup returns CDR1 SGHNT and CDR2 YENEEA. The CDR3, as DNA: TGTGCCAGCAGCTTCGGGAACACTGAAGCTTTCTTT. This codes for CASSFGNTEAFF.

V and J are TRBV11-3 and TRBJ2-1, with D tentatively TRBD2 (7 bases). V lost 0 bases to trimming and J lost 9 bases, with 15 bases between them. The CDR3 loop spans 15 amino acids. Per germline, CDR1 SGHNT and CDR2 YENEEA. DNA of the CDR3: TGTGCCAGCAGCTTAGATCTTCGCGGGGGCGGTGAGCAGTTCTTC. Protein product: CASSLDLRGGGEQFF. The variable domain in full, completed from reference TRBV11-3 and TRBJ2-1, reads EAGVVQSPRYKIIEKKQPVAFWCNPISGHNTLYWYLQNLGQGPELLIRYENEEAVDDSQLPKDRFSAERLKGVDSTLKIQPAELGDSAVYLCASSLDLRGGGEQFFGPGTRLTVL.

This clone appeared a few times. The chain is built from TRBV19 and TRBJ2-3, with TRBD2 matching over 14 bases. CDR1 is LNHDA, CDR2 SQIVND, per germline (reference sequence). With 9 bases clipped from V and 1 base from J, the junction kept 12 bases outside the gene matches. This CDR3 is built from 18 residues. CDR3 in amino acids: CASDIRTSGRSGTDTQYF. The CDR3 DNA is TGTGCCAGCGATATCAGGACTAGCGGGAGGTCGGGCACAGATACGCAGTATTTT.

Only a few counts were recorded for this clone. The J gene is TRBJ2-2, the V gene TRBV11-2; 14 bases agree with TRBD2. This CDR3 is 16 amino acids long. V lost 5 bases and J lost 6; bases outside the gene matches: 5. The V gene's germline CDR1 is SGHAT and CDR2 FQNNGV. The CDR3 coding sequence is TGTGCCAGCAGCAAGACTAGCGGGGGGGCCTCCGGGGAGCTGTTTTTT. Translated, it gives CASSKTSGGASGELFF.

In this sample, this clone turned up a few times. The chain is built from TRBV14 and TRBJ1-4, with no clear D. Germline-derived CDR1 and CDR2 are SGHDN and FVKESK. V gave up 0 bases and J gave up 13 bases, with 9 bases separating them. The CDR3 spans 12 residues. CDR3 nucleotides: TGTGCCAGCAGCCAAGACGTCCGAGGACTGTTTTTT. Its translation is CASSQDVRGLFF.

In the case of this clone: Other DNA sequences in the sample encode the same CDR3. The chain joins TRBV20-1 to TRBJ1-1; 7 bases fit TRBD1. The CDR3 sequence is 11 residues long. The germline gives CDR1 DFQATT, CDR2 SNEGSKA (reference sequence). Trimming at V came to 7 bases and at J to 3 bases, leaving 2 bases not matched to a gene. The DNA for the CDR3 is TGCAGTGGACAGGGTGACACTGAAGCTTTCTTT. It specifies CSGQGDTEAFF.

This clone was seen a handful of times. This chain connects TRBV11-2 to TRBJ1-2; TRBD1 aligns across 8 bases. The junction had 7 bases not matched to a gene; V was cut back by 0 bases and J by 4 bases. The CDR3 spans 16 residues. CDR1 and CDR2 (germline): SGHAT, FQNNGV. The CDR3 nucleotides are TGTGCCAGCAGCTTAGATTCGAGACAGGGGCTCTATGGCTACACCTTC. Translating it yields CASSLDSRQGLYGYTF. Filled out from reference TRBV11-2 and TRBJ1-2, the complete variable domain reads EAGVAQSPRYKIIEKRQSVAFWCNPISGHATLYWYQQILGQGPKLLIQFQNNGVVDDSQLPKDRFSAERLKGVDSTLKIQPAKLEDSAVYLCASSLDSRQGLYGYTFGSGTRLTVV.

This sequence joins TRBV18 and TRBJ1-2; D not certain. V shed 3 bases and J shed 2 bases, with 4 bases lying between them. The CDR3 has 12 amino acids. Germline-derived CDR1 and CDR2 are KGHSH and LQKENI. The CDR3 nucleotides read TGTGCCAGCTCACCGAGGAACTATGGCTACACCTTC. Protein: CASSPRNYGYTF.

In this sample, this clone turned up a few times. The rearrangement links TRBV18 to TRBJ2-7; 10 bases are a match to TRBD2. The length of the CDR3 is 15 residues. From germline, CDR1 is KGHSH and CDR2 LQKENI. V lost 6 bases to trimming and J lost 3 bases; unmatched junction nucleotides: 8. As DNA, the CDR3 is TGTGCCAGCTCCCCGGAGCGGGAGGGCCGCTACGAGCAGTACTTC. Amino acids: CASSPEREGRYEQYF.

This clone came up a few times. V usage is TRBV23-1 and J usage is TRBJ2-7; 9 nucleotides agree with TRBD2. TRBV23-1 is given ORF status, its function remaining uncertain. V lost 0 bases, J lost 4 bases, and 7 bases stayed unmatched. This CDR3 has 16 residues. The CDR3 region is CASSQSRAGGSYEQYF. For the CDR3, the DNA is TGCGCCAGCAGTCAATCTAGGGCGGGAGGGTCGTACGAGCAGTACTTC.

The J gene is TRBJ2-4, the V gene TRBV18; 7 positions agree with TRBD1. CDR1 is KGHSH, CDR2 LQKENI, per germline. The CDR3 has 15 residues. V gave up 3 bases and J gave up 8 bases; unmatched junction bases: 10. The CDR3 sequence is CASSPPTGKGDIQYF. CDR3 DNA sequence: TGTGCCAGCTCACCTCCGACAGGGAAGGGAGACATTCAGTACTTC.

Concerning this clone: One junction end does not reproduce the germline sequence, and a read error may be involved. V and J are TRBV30 and TRBJ2-3; TRBD2 matches at 12 bases. The CDR3 loop spans 14 amino acids. Germline values: CDR1 GTSNPN, CDR2 SVGIG (reference sequence). The CDR3 region is CAWLLAGGTDTQYF. The DNA of the CDR3 is TGTGCCTGGTTACTAGCGGGGGGCACCGATACGCAGTATTTT.

This clone was seen a handful of times. The rearrangement joins TRBV9 to TRBJ2-3; D possibly corresponds to TRBD2 (6 bases). The germline gives CDR1 SGDLS, CDR2 YYNGEE. The CDR3 extends over 14 amino acids. Trimming shortened V by 0 bases and J by 1 base, and 6 bases separated the two germline ends. The DNA for the CDR3 is TGTGCCAGCAGCGTAGTAGCGGGCACAGATACGCAGTATTTT. Its protein is CASSVVAGTDTQYF. Drawing the rest from reference TRBV9 and TRBJ2-3, the complete variable domain is DSGVTQTPKHLITATGQRVTLRCSPRSGDLSVYWYQQSLDQGLQFLIQYYNGEERAKGNILERFSAQQFPDLHSELNLSSLELGDSALYFCASSVVAGTDTQYFGPGTRLTVL.

The CDR3 nucleotides are TGTGCCAGTAGTGGGCAGGGTAGGAATTCACCCCTCCACTTT. Its translation is CASSGQGRNSPLHF. This chain uses TRBV19 with TRBJ1-6; TRBD1 might be the D (5 bases). Between the trimmed V and J ends, which lost 5 bases and 7 bases, there was a span of 12 bases. The germline CDR1 and CDR2 sequences are LNHDA and SQIVND (reference sequence). This CDR3 is 14 amino acids long.

The chain couples TRBV18 to TRBJ1-5; 12 bases agree with TRBD1. This CDR3 region has 17 residues. Germline loops: CDR1 KGHSH, CDR2 LQKENI. Losses at the gene ends were 5 bases for V and 1 base for J; bases not matched to a gene: 6. CDR3 sequence (DNA): TGTGCCAGCTCATCCGGGACAGGGGGCGGCAGCAATCAGCCCCAGCATTTT. This sequence encodes CASSSGTGGGSNQPQHF. Variable domain in full (rest from reference TRBV18 and TRBJ1-5): NAGVMQNPRHLVRRRGQEARLRCSPMKGHSHVYWYRQLPEEGLKFMVYLQKENIIDESGMPKERFSAEFPKEGPSILRIQQVVRGDSAAYFCASSSGTGGGSNQPQHFGDGTRLSIL.

The chain employs TRBV11-2 and TRBJ2-5; TRBD2 matches at 7 bases. With 5 bases clipped from V and 6 bases from J, the junction kept 9 bases outside the gene matches. This CDR3 spans 14 amino acids. Germline-derived CDR1 and CDR2 are SGHAT and FQNNGV. The CDR3 sequence: CASSRGVGEKTQYF. The CDR3 DNA sequence: TGTGCCAGCAGCCGGGGGGTTGGGGAAAAGACCCAGTACTTC.

This clone was detected a few times. The V and J genes are TRBV25-1 and TRBJ2-1; 8 bases agree with TRBD2. V shed 7 bases and J 6 bases; nucleotides not matched to a gene: 8. The CDR3 covers 14 residues. Per the germline V gene, CDR1 is MGHDK and CDR2 is SYGVNS. The CDR3 bases are TGTGCCAGCACCCTCGCGGGGGGACTCAATGAGCAGTTCTTC. Translation: CASTLAGGLNEQFF.

The chain combines TRBV2 with TRBJ1-2; 7 nucleotides match TRBD1. Germline trimming cut 6 bases from V and 4 bases from J; bases unmatched to any gene: 8. CDR1 and CDR2 from the germline V gene are SNHLY and FYNNEI. The CDR3 spans 14 residues. The CDR3 DNA reads as TGTGCCAGCAGCCTCGAGTCAGGGGGCTATGGCTACACCTTC. Encoded protein: CASSLESGGYGYTF.